The rows below give T cell receptor beta chains drawn from one sample of a study of T cell responses to AZD1222 COVID-19 vaccine. Sequenced by immunoSEQ multiplex PCR; TCRdb stores in-frame clones only, minus some. Counted here are around 140,000 clones, approximately 91% occurring once; the ten biggest clones make up roughly 0.98%. The material was peripheral blood, obtained 28 days after the second AZD1222 dose. The receptors shown here come from an adult who received the AZD1222 COVID-19 vaccine. The CDR3 runs from the conserved cysteine through the conserved F or W. A D gene is named only where the DNA matches it firmly. Size values are once, few and many counts, or a class for expanded clones, and some rows have none.

abundance	v_gene	j_gene	d_gene	CDR3aa	CDR3nt
.	TRBV5-8	TRBJ1-2	.	CASTVMWGYGYTF	TGTGCCAGCACCGTCATGTGGGGATATGGCTACACCTTC
.	TRBV6-5	TRBJ2-2	TRBD1	CASSFPRQGFTGELFF	TGTGCCAGCAGTTTCCCCCGACAGGGGTTCACCGGGGAGCTGTTTTTT
.	TRBV7-8	TRBJ1-2	.	CASSYAVGSYGYTF	TGTGCCAGCAGCTATGCGGTGGGGTCCTATGGCTACACCTTC
once	TRBV5-1	TRBJ1-5	.	CASSSGGRNQPQHF	TGCGCCAGCAGCTCTGGGGGGAGGAATCAGCCCCAGCATTTT
.	TRBV6-4	TRBJ1-1	.	CASRGQRNTEAFF	TGTGCCAGCAGAGGACAGAGGAACACTGAAGCTTTCTTT
.	TRBV25-1	TRBJ1-5	.	CASSDGGGSNQPQHF	TGTGCCAGCAGTGATGGGGGCGGGAGCAATCAGCCCCAGCATTTT
.	TRBV5-1	TRBJ2-1	.	CASSLNRQASYNEQFF	TGCGCCAGCAGCTTGAATAGGCAGGCCTCCTACAATGAGCAGTTCTTC
once	TRBV2	TRBJ2-2	.	CASKTAGELFF	TGTGCCAGCAAGACGGCCGGGGAGCTGTTTTTT
.	TRBV5-1	TRBJ2-7	.	CASSQSGHEQYF	TGCGCCAGCAGCCAAAGCGGGCACGAGCAGTACTTC
once	TRBV19	TRBJ2-3	TRBD1	CASRGTGYADTQYF	TGTGCCAGTAGGGGGACAGGGTACGCAGATACGCAGTATTTT
once	TRBV7-8	TRBJ1-1	TRBD1	CASSLMPTGRNTEAFF	TGTGCCAGCAGCTTAATGCCGACAGGGCGGAACACTGAAGCTTTCTTT
.	TRBV19	TRBJ1-5	.	CASSISGIQPQHF	TGTGCCAGTAGTATCTCGGGGATTCAGCCCCAGCATTTT
.	TRBV7-3	TRBJ1-6	.	CASSWREASPLHF	TGTGCCAGCAGCTGGAGAGAGGCGTCACCCCTCCACTTT
.	TRBV9	TRBJ2-2	.	CASSVESLVAGELFF	TGTGCCAGCAGCGTAGAGAGCCTAGTTGCCGGGGAGCTGTTTTTT
.	TRBV6-6	TRBJ1-5	TRBD1	CASSPRKSQGGHQPQHF	TGTGCCAGCAGTCCTAGAAAATCTCAGGGGGGCCATCAGCCCCAGCATTTT
.	TRBV11-2	TRBJ2-7	.	CASSPGRYEQYF	TGTGCCAGCAGCCCGGGCCGCTACGAGCAGTACTTC
.	TRBV7-9	TRBJ1-6	.	CASSLLVNSPLHF	TGTGCCAGCAGCTTATTGGTAAATTCACCCCTCCACTTT
.	TRBV2	TRBJ1-5	.	CASSTGPRNNQPQHF	TGTGCCAGCAGTACAGGACCCAGAAACAATCAGCCCCAGCATTTT
.	TRBV11-3	TRBJ1-1	.	CASSFGTVEAFF	TGTGCCAGCAGCTTTGGGACGGTTGAAGCTTTCTTT
.	TRBV28	TRBJ2-1	.	CASSLPRLASYNEQFF	TGTGCCAGCAGTTTACCCAGACTGGCCTCCTACAATGAGCAGTTCTTC
.	TRBV24-1	TRBJ2-1	TRBD2	CATSDSGINLVRNEQFF	TGTGCCACCAGTGATAGCGGGATCAATCTCGTCCGCAATGAGCAGTTCTTC
.	TRBV12-3/TRBV12-4	TRBJ2-2	.	CASSRDTGELFF	TGTGCCAGCAGCAGGGACACCGGGGAGCTGTTTTTT
.	TRBV6-5	TRBJ1-5	.	CASSKMWSNQPQHF	TGTGCCAGCAGCAAAATGTGGAGCAATCAGCCCCAGCATTTT
.	TRBV19	TRBJ2-7	.	CASSIRSRGLYEQYF	TGTGCCAGTAGTATTCGCTCGCGGGGCCTCTACGAGCAGTACTTC
.	TRBV12-3/TRBV12-4	TRBJ2-7	TRBD2	CASSPGGPQYF	TGTGCCAGCAGCCCGGGAGGGCCTCAATACTTC
.	TRBV5-1	TRBJ2-3	.	CASSSQASTDTQYF	TGCGCCAGCAGCTCCCAGGCTAGCACAGATACGCAGTATTTT
once	TRBV2	TRBJ2-1	.	CASSEELAGEQFF	TGTGCCAGCAGTGAAGAGCTTGCGGGTGAGCAGTTCTTC
.	TRBV28	TRBJ2-3	.	CASSPEKTSTDTQYF	TGTGCCAGCAGTCCAGAGAAAACTAGCACAGATACGCAGTATTTT
.	TRBV18	TRBJ1-1	.	CASSPPGGGNTEAFF	TGTGCCAGCTCACCACCGGGGGGCGGTAACACTGAAGCTTTCTTT
.	TRBV6-5	TRBJ1-1	.	CASSVHRDYEAFF	TGTGCCAGCAGCGTACACAGAGACTATGAGGCTTTCTTT
.	TRBV5-1	TRBJ1-3	TRBD1	CASSLRGRDTIYF	TGCGCCAGCAGCCTTAGGGGGCGAGACACCATATATTTT
once	TRBV6-5	TRBJ2-4	.	CASSRTFTDIQYF	TGTGCCAGCAGCCGGACATTCACGGACATTCAGTACTTC
.	TRBV5-1	TRBJ2-3	TRBD2	CASSLVAGGNTDTQYF	TGCGCCAGCAGCTTGGTGGCGGGGGGTAACACAGATACGCAGTATTTT
.	TRBV9	TRBJ2-3	TRBD2	CASSVSGREDTQYF	TGTGCCAGCAGCGTAAGCGGGAGGGAAGATACGCAGTATTTT
.	TRBV13	TRBJ2-1	TRBD2	CASSSGGTSKVYEQFF	TGTGCCAGCAGCTCAGGGGGGACTAGCAAGGTTTATGAGCAGTTCTTC
.	TRBV7-3	TRBJ2-7	TRBD1	CASSSTGTGSRPRYEQYF	TGTGCCAGCAGCTCCACCGGGACAGGCTCCCGTCCACGCTACGAGCAGTACTTC
.	TRBV9	TRBJ2-2	TRBD1	CASSPSPGQGPGELFF	TGTGCCAGCAGCCCTAGTCCGGGACAGGGGCCCGGGGAGCTGTTTTTT
.	TRBV18	TRBJ2-5	.	CASSPDRQETQYF	TGTGCCAGCTCACCGGACAGACAAGAGACCCAGTACTTC
.	TRBV28	TRBJ2-2	.	CASSPYGGSKGLPSGELFF	TGTGCCAGCAGCCCGTATGGGGGGTCGAAGGGTTTACCGTCCGGGGAGCTGTTTTTT
few	TRBV27	TRBJ1-2	.	CASSTGGLPYGYTF	TGTGCCAGCAGTACGGGGGGGTTACCCTATGGCTACACCTTC
.	TRBV28	TRBJ1-2	.	CASLGGSLNYGYTF	TGTGCCAGCCTCGGGGGATCTCTCAACTATGGCTACACCTTC
.	TRBV6-5	TRBJ2-7	.	CASIPTGGDEQYF	TGTGCCAGCATCCCTACTGGTGGGGACGAGCAGTACTTC
.	TRBV2	TRBJ1-1	.	CASSEGLMNTEAFF	TGTGCCAGCAGTGAGGGTCTGATGAACACTGAAGCTTTCTTT
.	TRBV5-1	TRBJ2-5	TRBD1	CASSPGTAYQETQYF	TGCGCCAGCAGCCCGGGGACAGCGTACCAAGAGACCCAGTACTTC
.	TRBV7-2	TRBJ1-6	.	CASSLGTGWNSPLHF	TGTGCCAGCAGCTTAGGAACAGGGTGGAATTCACCCCTCCACTTT
.	TRBV2	TRBJ1-3	.	CASSIQGYVSGNTIYF	TGTGCCAGCAGTATCCAGGGGTATGTCTCTGGAAACACCATATATTTT
.	TRBV12-3/TRBV12-4	TRBJ1-5	.	CASSRDQPQHF	TGTGCCAGCAGCCGGGATCAGCCCCAGCATTTT
.	TRBV7-2	TRBJ1-2	.	CASRSEGGGYTF	TGTGCCAGCAGATCCGAGGGGGGCGGCTACACCTTC
.	TRBV10-3	TRBJ1-1	TRBD1	CAIKRTGQDTEAFF	TGTGCCATCAAACGGACAGGACAGGACACTGAAGCTTTCTTT
.	TRBV10-3	TRBJ2-1	TRBD2	CAITTTSGSSYNEQFF	TGTGCCATCACCACGACTAGCGGGAGCTCCTACAATGAGCAGTTCTTC
.	TRBV2	TRBJ1-1	.	CASRAEMNTEAFF	TGTGCCAGCAGGGCAGAAATGAACACTGAAGCTTTCTTT
.	TRBV5-1	TRBJ2-7	.	CASSLNRAREQYF	TGCGCCAGCAGCTTGAATCGGGCGCGCGAGCAGTACTTC
.	TRBV28	TRBJ1-1	TRBD1	CASSLDRGSPFF	TGTGCCAGCAGTTTGGACAGGGGGTCGCCTTTCTTT
.	TRBV5-6	TRBJ1-6	.	CASSYDSTTYNSPLHF	TGTGCCAGCAGCTACGACAGCACCACCTATAATTCACCCCTCCACTTT
.	TRBV10-3	TRBJ2-5	TRBD1	CAISERDRGNQYF	TGTGCCATCAGTGAGAGGGACAGAGGTAACCAGTACTTC